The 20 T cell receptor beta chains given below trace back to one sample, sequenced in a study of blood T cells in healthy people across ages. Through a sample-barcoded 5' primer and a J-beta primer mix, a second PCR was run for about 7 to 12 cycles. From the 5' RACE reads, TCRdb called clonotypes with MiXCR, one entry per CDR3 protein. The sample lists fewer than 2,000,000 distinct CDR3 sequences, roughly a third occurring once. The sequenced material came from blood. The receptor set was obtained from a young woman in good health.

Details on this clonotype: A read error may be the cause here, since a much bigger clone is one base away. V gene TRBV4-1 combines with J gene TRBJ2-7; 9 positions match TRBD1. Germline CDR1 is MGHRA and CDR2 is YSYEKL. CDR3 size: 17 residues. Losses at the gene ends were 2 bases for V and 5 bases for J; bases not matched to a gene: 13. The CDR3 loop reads CASSQSGMGQGPHEQYF. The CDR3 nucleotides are TGCGCCAGCAGCCAATCAGGGATGGGACAGGGTCCCCACGAGCAGTACTTC.

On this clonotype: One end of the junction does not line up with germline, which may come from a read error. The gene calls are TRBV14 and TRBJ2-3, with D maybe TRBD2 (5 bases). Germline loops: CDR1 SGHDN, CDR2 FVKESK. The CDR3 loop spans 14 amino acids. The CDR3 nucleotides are TGTGCCAGCAGCCAAGCGGGTAGCGCAGATGCGCAGTATTTT. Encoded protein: CASSQAGSADAQYF.

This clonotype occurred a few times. CDR3 amino acids: CSAAGGPSNQPQHF. In DNA, the CDR3 is TGCAGCGCTGCGGGGGGGCCGAGCAATCAGCCCCAGCATTTT. The rearrangement links TRBV29-1 to TRBJ1-5; TRBD1 might be the D (6 bases). V lost 7 bases to trimming and J lost 1 base, with 14 bases between them. Germline loops: CDR1 SQVTM, CDR2 ANQGSEA. The CDR3 loop spans 14 amino acids.

The CDR3 coding sequence is TGTGCCTCCGCTTTAAGGGGCCAAGAGACCCAGTACTTC. Protein: CASALRGQETQYF. This chain uses TRBV3-1 with TRBJ2-5, with TRBD1 as a possible D gene (5 bases). The CDR3 runs to 13 residues. V dropped 11 bases and J dropped 1 base, with 14 bases sitting between them. Germline CDR1 reads LGHDT; CDR2 reads YNNKEL (reference sequence).

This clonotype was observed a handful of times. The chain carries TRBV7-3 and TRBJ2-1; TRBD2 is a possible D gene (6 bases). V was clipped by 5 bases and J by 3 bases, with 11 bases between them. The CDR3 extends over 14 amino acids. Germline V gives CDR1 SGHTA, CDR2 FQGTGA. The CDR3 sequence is CASSPGTYYNEQFF. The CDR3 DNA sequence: TGTGCCAGCAGCCCCGGGACTTACTACAATGAGCAGTTCTTC.

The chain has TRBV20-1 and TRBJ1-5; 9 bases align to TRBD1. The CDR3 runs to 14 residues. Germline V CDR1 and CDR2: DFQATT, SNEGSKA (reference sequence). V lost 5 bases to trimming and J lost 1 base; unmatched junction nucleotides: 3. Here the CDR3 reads CSARTGESNQPQHF. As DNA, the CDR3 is TGCAGTGCTCGGACAGGGGAAAGCAATCAGCCCCAGCATTTT.

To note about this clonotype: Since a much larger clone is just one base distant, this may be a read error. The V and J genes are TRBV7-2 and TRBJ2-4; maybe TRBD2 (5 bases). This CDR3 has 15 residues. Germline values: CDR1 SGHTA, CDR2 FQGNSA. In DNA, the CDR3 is TGTGCCAGCAGCTTGGACTCCGTTCTCAAAAGCATTCAGTACTTC. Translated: CASSLDSVLKSIQYF. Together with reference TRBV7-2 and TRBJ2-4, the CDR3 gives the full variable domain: GAGVSQSPSNKVTEKGKDVELRCDPISGHTALYWYRQSLGQGLEFLIYFQGNSAPDKSGLPSDRFSAERTGGSVSTLTIQRTQQEDSAVYLCASSLDSVLKSIQYFGAGTRLSVL.

As DNA, the CDR3 is TGTGCCAGCTCCAACACCGGGGGACTGAACACTGAAGCTTTCTTT. This codes for CASSNTGGLNTEAFF. The V and J genes are TRBV18 and TRBJ1-1, with D possibly matching TRBD1 (5 bases). The CDR3 has 15 residues. The V gene lost 6 bases and the J gene lost 0 bases, with 14 bases spanning the gap. Germline V gene data show CDR1 as KGHSH and CDR2 as LQKENI.

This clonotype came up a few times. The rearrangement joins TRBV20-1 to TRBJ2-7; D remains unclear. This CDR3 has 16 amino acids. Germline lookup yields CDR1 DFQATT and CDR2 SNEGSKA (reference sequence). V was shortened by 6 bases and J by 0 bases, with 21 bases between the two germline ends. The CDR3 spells CSAIEIRATHSYEQYF. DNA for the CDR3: TGCAGTGCAATTGAAATTAGGGCTACCCACTCCTACGAGCAGTACTTC.

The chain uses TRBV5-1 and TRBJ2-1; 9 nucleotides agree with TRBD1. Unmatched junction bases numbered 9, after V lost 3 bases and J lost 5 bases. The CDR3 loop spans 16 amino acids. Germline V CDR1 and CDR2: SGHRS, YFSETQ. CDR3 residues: CASSWIQGALDNEQFF. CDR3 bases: TGCGCCAGCAGCTGGATACAGGGGGCGCTGGACAATGAGCAGTTCTTC.

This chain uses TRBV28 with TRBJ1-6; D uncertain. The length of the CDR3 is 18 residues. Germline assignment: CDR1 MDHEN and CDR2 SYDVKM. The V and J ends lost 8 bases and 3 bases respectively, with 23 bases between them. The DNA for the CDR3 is TGTGCCAGCGCCCCGGGCCGGGAAGGACGAGGCTATAATTCACCCCTCCACTTT. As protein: CASAPGREGRGYNSPLHF.

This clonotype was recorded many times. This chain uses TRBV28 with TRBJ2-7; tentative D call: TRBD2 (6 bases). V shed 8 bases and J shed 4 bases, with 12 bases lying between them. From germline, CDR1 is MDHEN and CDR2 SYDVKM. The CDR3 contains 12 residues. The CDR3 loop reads CASRGWLYEQYF. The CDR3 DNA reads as TGTGCCAGCCGGGGGTGGTTATACGAGCAGTACTTC. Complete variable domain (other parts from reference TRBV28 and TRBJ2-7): DVKVTQSSRYLVKRTGEKVFLECVQDMDHENMFWYRQDPGLGLRLIYFSYDVKMKEKGDIPEGYSVSREKKERFSLILESASTNQTSMYLCASRGWLYEQYFGPGTRLTVT.

Here the CDR3 DNA reads TGTGCCAGCAGCGCTTGGGGACAGGGGGCCTATATAGCCAATCAGCCCCAGCATTTT. Encoded protein: CASSAWGQGAYIANQPQHF. The gene calls are TRBV9 and TRBJ1-5; 12 bases line up with TRBD1. The CDR3 is 19 residues long. Germline lookup yields CDR1 SGDLS and CDR2 YYNGEE. The V and J ends lost 3 bases and 3 bases, in that order; junction bases with no gene match: 13.

The CDR3 DNA reads as TGTGCCAGCAGCCCGAAACTAGCGGCGGTTCTGGATACGCAGTATTTT. This gives the protein CASSPKLAAVLDTQYF. The chain employs TRBV14 and TRBJ2-3, with 8 nucleotides matching TRBD2. The J segment lost 6 bases and the V segment lost 4 bases, leaving 12 bases of the junction unmatched. The CDR3 is made up of 16 amino acids. Germline values: CDR1 SGHDN, CDR2 FVKESK.

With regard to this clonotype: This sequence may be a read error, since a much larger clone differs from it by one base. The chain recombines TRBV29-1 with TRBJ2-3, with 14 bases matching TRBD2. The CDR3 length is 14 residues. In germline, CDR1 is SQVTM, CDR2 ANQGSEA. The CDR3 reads CSLTSGRAADTRYF. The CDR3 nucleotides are TGCAGCCTGACTAGCGGGAGGGCGGCAGATACGCGGTATTTT.

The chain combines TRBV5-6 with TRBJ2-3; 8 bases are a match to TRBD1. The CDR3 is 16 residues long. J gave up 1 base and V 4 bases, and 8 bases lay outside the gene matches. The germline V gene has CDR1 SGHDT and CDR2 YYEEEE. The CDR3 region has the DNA TGTGCCAGCAGCAGGACGGACAGGGCTCGCACAGATACGCAGTATTTT. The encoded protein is CASSRTDRARTDTQYF.

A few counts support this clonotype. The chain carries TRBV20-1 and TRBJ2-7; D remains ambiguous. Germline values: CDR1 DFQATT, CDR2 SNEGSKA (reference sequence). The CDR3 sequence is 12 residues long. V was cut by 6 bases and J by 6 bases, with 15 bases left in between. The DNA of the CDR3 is TGCAGTGCCTATAGTTCAGTAACCGAGCAGTACTTC. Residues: CSAYSSVTEQYF.

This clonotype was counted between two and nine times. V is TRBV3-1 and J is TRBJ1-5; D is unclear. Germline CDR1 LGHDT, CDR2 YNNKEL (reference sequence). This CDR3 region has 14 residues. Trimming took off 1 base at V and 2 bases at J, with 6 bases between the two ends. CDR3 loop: CASSQGHRNQPQHF. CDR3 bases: TGTGCCAGCAGCCAAGGACACCGCAATCAGCCCCAGCATTTT.

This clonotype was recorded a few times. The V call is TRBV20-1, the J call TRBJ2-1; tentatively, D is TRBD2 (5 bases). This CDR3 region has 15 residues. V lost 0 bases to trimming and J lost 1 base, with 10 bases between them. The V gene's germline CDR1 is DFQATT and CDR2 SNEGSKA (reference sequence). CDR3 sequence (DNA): TGCAGTGCTAGAGAAACGGACTTATCCTACAATGAGCAGTTCTTC. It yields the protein CSARETDLSYNEQFF.

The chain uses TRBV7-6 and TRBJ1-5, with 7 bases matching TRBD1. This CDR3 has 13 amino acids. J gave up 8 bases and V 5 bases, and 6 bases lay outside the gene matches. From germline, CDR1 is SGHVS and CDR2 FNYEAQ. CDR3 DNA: TGTGCCAGCAGCCCGACAGGGCTGGAGCCCCAGCATTTT. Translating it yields CASSPTGLEPQHF.